The 19 T cell receptor beta chains presented below share a single source sample, sequenced in a study of T cell responses to AZD1222 COVID-19 vaccine. Produced via immunoSEQ multiplex PCR; TCRdb's table is partial and in-frame only. This table has 110,000 to 150,000 clones, 85% to 95% appearing once. Sequencing was performed on peripheral blood, taken after recovery from COVID-19. These receptors were obtained from an adult who had recovered from COVID-19.

The chain recombines TRBV7-9 with TRBJ1-2; no clear D gene. CDR3 size: 11 residues. The V end lost 3 bases, the J end lost 2 bases, and 1 base lay between the germline ends. Germline CDR1 reads SEHNR; CDR2 reads FQNEAQ (reference sequence). The CDR3 sequence: CASSFNYGYTF. DNA for the CDR3: TGTGCCAGCAGCTTCAACTATGGCTACACCTTC.

Only one count was recorded for this clone. CDR3 sequence: CASSPRTANTEAFF. The CDR3 coding sequence is TGTGCCAGCAGTCCCAGGACGGCAAACACTGAAGCTTTCTTT. The genes are TRBV27 and TRBJ1-1; D gene unclear. V lost 5 bases and J lost 2, with 12 bases in between. The CDR3 loop spans 14 amino acids. CDR1 and CDR2 from the germline V gene are MNHEY and SMNVEV (reference sequence).

The V call is TRBV5-1, the J call TRBJ2-7; 7 positions agree with TRBD1. Germline loops: CDR1 SGHRS, CDR2 YFSETQ. This CDR3 has 11 amino acids. Trimming cost V 4 bases and J 13 bases; bases outside gene matches: 8. CDR3 sequence: CASSENRDRYF. The CDR3 bases are TGCGCCAGCAGCGAAAACCGGGACAGATACTTC.

The V gene is TRBV4-2, the J gene TRBJ2-3; 8 nucleotides agree with TRBD2. V lost 1 base to trimming and J lost 6 bases; unmatched junction nucleotides: 6. The CDR3 runs 15 residues. Germline-derived CDR1 and CDR2 are LGHNA and YNFKEQ. CDR3 residues: CASSQGLAGGDTQYF. CDR3 sequence (DNA): TGTGCCAGCAGCCAAGGCCTAGCGGGCGGGGATACGCAGTATTTT.

The rearrangement links TRBV10-2 to TRBJ2-1; D is uncertain. V shed 8 bases and J shed 4 bases, with 9 bases lying between them. The length of the CDR3 is 12 residues. In germline, CDR1 is WSHSY, CDR2 SAAADI. The CDR3: CASGGIYNEQFF. In DNA form, the CDR3 reads TGCGCCAGCGGTGGGATATACAATGAGCAGTTCTTC.

The gene calls are TRBV4-1 and TRBJ2-7; D is perhaps TRBD2 (6 bases). The CDR3 has 15 amino acids. The germline V gene encodes CDR1 MGHRA and CDR2 YSYEKL. With 3 bases removed from V and 13 bases from J, the gap between germline ends came to 25 bases. The CDR3 DNA reads TGCGCCAGCAGCCATGAGGGGAGGAACCCCCAGAGCCCCTACTTC. It specifies CASSHEGRNPQSPYF.

The CDR3 loop is CATSFGTGGNQPQHF. CDR3 in DNA: TGTGCCACGTCCTTCGGGACAGGGGGCAATCAGCCCCAGCATTTT. V is TRBV19 and J is TRBJ1-5; the match to TRBD1 covers 10 bases. This CDR3 is built from 15 residues. Germline V gene lookup returns CDR1 LNHDA and CDR2 SQIVND (reference sequence). V trimming: 10 bases; J trimming: 2 bases; junction bases outside the gene matches: 8. Full variable domain (outside the CDR3, taken from reference TRBV19 and TRBJ1-5): DGGITQSPKYLFRKEGQNVTLSCEQNLNHDAMYWYRQDPGQGLRLIYYSQIVNDFQKGDIAEGYSVSREKKESFPLTVTSAQKNPTAFYLCATSFGTGGNQPQHFGDGTRLSIL.

J is TRBJ2-7 and V is TRBV4-1; TRBD2 aligns across 11 bases. The germline V gene has CDR1 MGHRA and CDR2 YSYEKL. The CDR3 length is 16 residues. J lost 3 bases, V lost 2 bases, and 6 bases had no gene match. Here the CDR3 DNA reads TGCGCCAGCAGCCAAATTGGGACTAGCGGTAACTACGAGCAGTACTTC. Its protein is CASSQIGTSGNYEQYF.

The V gene is TRBV10-1, the J gene TRBJ2-2; 11 nucleotides agree with TRBD1. Germline CDR1 WNHNN, CDR2 SYGVQD (reference sequence). This CDR3 comprises 16 residues. Trimming cost V 5 bases and J 4 bases; bases outside gene matches: 6. CDR3 region: CASSRRTGGSTGELFF. DNA of the CDR3: TGCGCCAGCAGTCGAAGGACAGGGGGCTCCACCGGGGAGCTGTTTTTT.

The rearrangement links TRBV9 to TRBJ1-1; 12 nucleotides align to TRBD1. CDR3 length equals 13 residues. Unmatched junction bases numbered 5, after V lost 4 bases and J lost 10 bases. Germline CDR1 reads SGDLS; CDR2 reads YYNGEE. DNA for the CDR3: TGTGCCAGCAGCCCCCGGGACAGGGGGCGAGCTTTCTTT. Its protein product is CASSPRDRGRAFF. Full variable domain (outside the CDR3, taken from reference TRBV9 and TRBJ1-1): DSGVTQTPKHLITATGQRVTLRCSPRSGDLSVYWYQQSLDQGLQFLIQYYNGEERAKGNILERFSAQQFPDLHSELNLSSLELGDSALYFCASSPRDRGRAFFGQGTRLTVV.

The chain combines TRBV18 with TRBJ2-5; D unresolved. CDR1 and CDR2 (germline): KGHSH, LQKENI. The V end lost 0 bases, the J end lost 3 bases, and 2 bases lay between the germline ends. This CDR3 is 12 amino acids long. The CDR3 reads CASSPPEETQYF. DNA of the CDR3: TGTGCCAGCTCACCACCTGAAGAGACCCAGTACTTC.

J is TRBJ2-7 and V is TRBV4-2; 7 bases are a match to TRBD2. V gave up 1 base and J gave up 0 bases; unmatched junction bases: 18. The CDR3 has 20 amino acids. In germline, CDR1 is LGHNA, CDR2 YNFKEQ. CDR3 DNA sequence: TGTGCCAGCAGCCAAGCGTGGGAGGGGTCGGGTATGGACTACTCCTACGAGCAGTACTTC. It yields the protein CASSQAWEGSGMDYSYEQYF.

The chain carries TRBV28 and TRBJ2-1; the match to TRBD2 covers 13 bases. Germline V lookup: CDR1 MDHEN, CDR2 SYDVKM. Trimming cost V 6 bases and J 7 bases; bases outside gene matches: 6. CDR3 length equals 15 residues. CDR3 nucleotide sequence: TGTGCCAGCAGCCCAGGGACTAGCGGGGTTAATGAGCAGTTCTTC. Translated, it gives CASSPGTSGVNEQFF.

The J gene is TRBJ1-2, the V gene TRBV3-1 (or the pseudogene TRBV3-2); maybe TRBD1 (5 bases). The CDR3 covers 14 residues. Trimming removed 2 bases at V and 2 bases at J, with 9 bases between. CDR1 is LGHDT, CDR2 YNNKEL, per germline (reference sequence). In DNA, the CDR3 is TGTGCCAGCAGCCAAAAGGGGAAGAACTATGGCTACACCTTC. Protein product: CASSQKGKNYGYTF.

This clone has just a few counts. The CDR3 DNA reads as TGTGCCAGCAGTGGTGTTAGACTAGCGGGAGCAAATGAGCAGTTCTTC. Translating it yields CASSGVRLAGANEQFF. The chain carries TRBV6-1 and TRBJ2-1; 12 bases map to TRBD2. Germline V gives CDR1 MNHNS, CDR2 SASEGT. V was pared by 4 bases and J by 7 bases, with 8 bases of the junction left unmatched. The CDR3 has 16 amino acids.

The gene calls are TRBV7-9 and TRBJ2-2; no definite D call. Looked up from germline, CDR1 is SEHNR and CDR2 is FQNEAQ (reference sequence). V was shortened by 5 bases and J by 1 base, with 11 bases between the two germline ends. The CDR3 consists of 15 residues. The CDR3 sequence: CASSIRALNTGELFF. In DNA form, the CDR3 reads TGTGCCAGCAGCATCCGGGCCCTGAACACCGGGGAGCTGTTTTTT.

The rearrangement links TRBV3-1 (or the pseudogene TRBV3-2) to TRBJ1-4; the D gene is possibly TRBD1 (6 bases). There are 14 residues in the CDR3. Trimming took 5 bases from V and 6 from J, leaving 13 bases between them. Germline V CDR1 and CDR2: LGHDT, YNNKEL (reference sequence). CDR3 coding DNA: TGTGCCAGCAGCGGGTGGGACAAGGATGAAAAACTGTTTTTT. Its protein product is CASSGWDKDEKLFF.

The CDR3 DNA reads TGTGCCAGCAGTTTGCGGGAGCCCACTGAAGCTTTCTTT. The encoded protein is CASSLREPTEAFF. This chain connects TRBV28 to TRBJ1-1; D gene uncertain. With 3 bases removed from V and 4 bases from J, the gap between germline ends came to 9 bases. CDR3 length equals 13 residues. Germline V gene sequence: CDR1 MDHEN, CDR2 SYDVKM.

The genes are TRBV5-1 and TRBJ1-2; TRBD1 matches 8 bases. CDR1 and CDR2 (germline): SGHRS, YFSETQ. Trimming removed 6 bases from V and 4 bases from J; junction bases left unmatched: 26. This CDR3 has 20 residues. The CDR3 spells CASTHMAGGDYPWFSYGYTF. The DNA of the CDR3 is TGCGCCAGCACCCACATGGCAGGGGGCGATTACCCCTGGTTTAGCTATGGCTACACCTTC.